This T cell receptor (beta chain) emerged from a study of blood T cell repertoires in COVID-19. Original data processing: Estimation of nucleated cell counts relied on the amplification of reference gene primers. Only in-frame clones appear in the TCRdb table, and some are missing; sequencing was by immunoSEQ multiplex PCR. The DNA gave D and trimming, while V, J and clone size come from that table. The data show tens of thousands of clones, around 82% seen once. J gave up 4 bases and V 3 bases, and 4 bases lay outside the gene matches. The CDR3 spans 14 residues. Germline assignment: CDR1 SGHTA and CDR2 FQGTGA. This clone was recorded only once.

The J gene is TRBJ2-3, the V gene TRBV7-3; 7 nucleotides align to TRBD1. This receptor was taken from a human donor in a cohort sampled during active COVID-19. Sample: peripheral blood. Here the CDR3 reads CASSLGQRADTQYF. Here the CDR3 DNA reads TGTGCCAGCAGCTTGGGACAGCGAGCAGATACGCAGTATTTT.